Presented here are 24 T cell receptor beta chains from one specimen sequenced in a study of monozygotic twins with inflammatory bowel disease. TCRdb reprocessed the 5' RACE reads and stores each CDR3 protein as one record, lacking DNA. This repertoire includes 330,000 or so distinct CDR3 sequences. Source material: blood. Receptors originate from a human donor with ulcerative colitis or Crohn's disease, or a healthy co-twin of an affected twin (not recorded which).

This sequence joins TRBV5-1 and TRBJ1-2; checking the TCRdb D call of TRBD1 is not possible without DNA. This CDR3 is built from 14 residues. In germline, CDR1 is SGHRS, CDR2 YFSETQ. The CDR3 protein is CASSDLQGADGYTF. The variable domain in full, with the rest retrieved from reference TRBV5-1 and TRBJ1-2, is KAGVTQTPRYLIKTRGQQVTLSCSPISGHRSVSWYQQTPGQGLQFLFEYFSETQRNKGNFPGRFSGRQFSNSRSEMNVSTLELGDSALYLCASSDLQGADGYTFGSGTRLTVV.

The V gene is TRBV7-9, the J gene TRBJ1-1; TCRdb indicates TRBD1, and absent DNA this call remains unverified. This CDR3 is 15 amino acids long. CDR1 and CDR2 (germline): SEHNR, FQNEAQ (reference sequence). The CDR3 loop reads CASSLRGDGNTEAFF.

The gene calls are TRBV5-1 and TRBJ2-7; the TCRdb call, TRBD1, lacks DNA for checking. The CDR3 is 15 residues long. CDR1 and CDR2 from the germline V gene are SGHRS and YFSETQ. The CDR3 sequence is CASTPDRSLSYEQYF.

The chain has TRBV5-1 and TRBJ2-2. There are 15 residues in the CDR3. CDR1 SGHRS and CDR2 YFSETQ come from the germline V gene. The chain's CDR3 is CASSLGSTNTGELFF.

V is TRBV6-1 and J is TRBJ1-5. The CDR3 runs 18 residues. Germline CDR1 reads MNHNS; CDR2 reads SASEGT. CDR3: CASSGPTEWGFSNQPQHF.

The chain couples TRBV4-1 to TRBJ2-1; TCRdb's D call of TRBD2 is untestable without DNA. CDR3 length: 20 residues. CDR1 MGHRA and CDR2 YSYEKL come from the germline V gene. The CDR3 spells CASSQDWEGASSRGSNEQFF.

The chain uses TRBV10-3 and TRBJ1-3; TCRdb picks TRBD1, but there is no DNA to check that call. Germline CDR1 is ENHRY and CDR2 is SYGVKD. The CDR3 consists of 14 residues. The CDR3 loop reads CAIRSDSKRNTIYF.

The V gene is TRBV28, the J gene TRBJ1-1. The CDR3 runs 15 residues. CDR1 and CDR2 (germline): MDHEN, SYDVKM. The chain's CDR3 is CASSLQGGGRTEAFF.

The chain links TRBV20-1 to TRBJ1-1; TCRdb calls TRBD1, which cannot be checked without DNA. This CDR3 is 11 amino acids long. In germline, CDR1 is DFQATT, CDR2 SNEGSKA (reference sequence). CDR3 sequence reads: CTLDRARGAFF.

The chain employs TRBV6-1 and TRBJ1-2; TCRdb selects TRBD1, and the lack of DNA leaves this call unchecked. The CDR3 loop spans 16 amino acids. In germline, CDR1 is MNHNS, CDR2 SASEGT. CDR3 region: CASSEPKGQGANGYTF.

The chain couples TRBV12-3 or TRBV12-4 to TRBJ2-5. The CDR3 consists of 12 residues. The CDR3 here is CASSSELETQYF.

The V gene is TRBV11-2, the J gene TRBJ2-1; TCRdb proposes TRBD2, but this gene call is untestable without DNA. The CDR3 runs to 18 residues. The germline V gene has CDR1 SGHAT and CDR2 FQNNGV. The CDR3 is CASSLGWTSIITYNEQFF.

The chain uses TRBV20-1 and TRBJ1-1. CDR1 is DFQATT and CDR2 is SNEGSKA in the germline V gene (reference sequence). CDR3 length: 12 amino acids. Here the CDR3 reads CSALPGNTEAFF.

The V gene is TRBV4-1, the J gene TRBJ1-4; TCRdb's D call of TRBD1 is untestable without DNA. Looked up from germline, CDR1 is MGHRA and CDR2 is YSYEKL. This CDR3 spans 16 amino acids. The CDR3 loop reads CASSQVLQGGGEKLFF.

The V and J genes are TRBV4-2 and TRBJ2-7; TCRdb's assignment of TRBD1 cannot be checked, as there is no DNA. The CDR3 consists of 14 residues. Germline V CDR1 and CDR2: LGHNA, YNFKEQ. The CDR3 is CASSPEWGSGRRYF.

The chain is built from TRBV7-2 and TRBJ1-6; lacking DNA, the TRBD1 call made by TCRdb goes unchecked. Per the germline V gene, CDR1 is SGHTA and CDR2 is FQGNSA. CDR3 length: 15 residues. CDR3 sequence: CASSLEGGNNSPLHF. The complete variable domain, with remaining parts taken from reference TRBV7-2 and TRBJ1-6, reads GAGVSQSPSNKVTEKGKDVELRCDPISGHTALYWYRQSLGQGLEFLIYFQGNSAPDKSGLPSDRFSAERTGGSVSTLTIQRTQQEDSAVYLCASSLEGGNNSPLHFGNGTRLTVT.

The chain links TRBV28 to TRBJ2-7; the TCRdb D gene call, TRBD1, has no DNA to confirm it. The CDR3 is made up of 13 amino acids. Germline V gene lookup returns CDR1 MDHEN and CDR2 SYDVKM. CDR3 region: CASSLTGYGEQYF.

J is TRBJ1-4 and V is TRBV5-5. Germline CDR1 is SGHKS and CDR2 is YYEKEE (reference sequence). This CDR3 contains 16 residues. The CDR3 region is CASSLDKRQWNEKLFF.

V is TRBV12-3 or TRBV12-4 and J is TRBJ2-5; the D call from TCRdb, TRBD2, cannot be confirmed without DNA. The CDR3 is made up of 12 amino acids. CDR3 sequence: CASLPARETQYF.

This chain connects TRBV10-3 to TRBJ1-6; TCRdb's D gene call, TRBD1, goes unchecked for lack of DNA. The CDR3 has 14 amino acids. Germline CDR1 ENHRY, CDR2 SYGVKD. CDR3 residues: CAIMPAGGGSPLHF.

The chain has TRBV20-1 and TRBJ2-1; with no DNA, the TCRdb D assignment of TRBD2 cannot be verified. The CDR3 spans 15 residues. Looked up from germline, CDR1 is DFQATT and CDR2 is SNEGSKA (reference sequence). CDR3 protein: CSARLSLAAYNEQFF.

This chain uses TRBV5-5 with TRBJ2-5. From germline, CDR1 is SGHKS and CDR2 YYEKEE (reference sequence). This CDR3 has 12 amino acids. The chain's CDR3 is CASSSERETQYF.

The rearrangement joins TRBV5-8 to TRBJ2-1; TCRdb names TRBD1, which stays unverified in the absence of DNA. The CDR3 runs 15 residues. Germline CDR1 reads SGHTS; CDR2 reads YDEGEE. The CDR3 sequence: CASTPAVAEGDEQFF.

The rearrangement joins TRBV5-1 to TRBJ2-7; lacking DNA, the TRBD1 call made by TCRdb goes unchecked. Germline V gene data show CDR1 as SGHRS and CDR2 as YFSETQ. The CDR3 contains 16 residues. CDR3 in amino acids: CASSLGTGESFNEQYF.